The present T cell receptor (beta chain) was sequenced within a study of radiation and T cells in renal cell carcinoma. Across the whole study: Nephrectomy followed 15 Gy stereotactic body radiation by 4 weeks.

This CDR3 has 15 amino acids. V was pared by 5 bases and J by 4 bases, with 14 bases between. The germline V gene encodes CDR1 SEHNR and CDR2 FQNEAQ (reference sequence). Sequenced by immunoSEQ multiplex PCR; TCRdb stores in-frame clones only, minus some. Found here are about 59,000 clones, about three quarters of them singletons; the top ten hold roughly 8%. Time point specified: baseline pretreatment blood. Treatment here: 15 Gy SBRT to primary tumor, nephrectomy 4 weeks later. This renal cell carcinoma was of the clear cell type. The receptor comes from a man in his sixties with renal cell carcinoma. The source was blood, collected from a patient whose treatment included radiotherapy and nephrectomy. This chain joins TRBV7-9 and TRBJ2-2; D possibly uses TRBD1 or TRBD2 (5 bases each). CDR3 sequence reads: CASSGRDPSTGELFF. The DNA for the CDR3 is TGTGCCAGCAGCGGCCGGGACCCGAGCACCGGGGAGCTGTTTTTT.